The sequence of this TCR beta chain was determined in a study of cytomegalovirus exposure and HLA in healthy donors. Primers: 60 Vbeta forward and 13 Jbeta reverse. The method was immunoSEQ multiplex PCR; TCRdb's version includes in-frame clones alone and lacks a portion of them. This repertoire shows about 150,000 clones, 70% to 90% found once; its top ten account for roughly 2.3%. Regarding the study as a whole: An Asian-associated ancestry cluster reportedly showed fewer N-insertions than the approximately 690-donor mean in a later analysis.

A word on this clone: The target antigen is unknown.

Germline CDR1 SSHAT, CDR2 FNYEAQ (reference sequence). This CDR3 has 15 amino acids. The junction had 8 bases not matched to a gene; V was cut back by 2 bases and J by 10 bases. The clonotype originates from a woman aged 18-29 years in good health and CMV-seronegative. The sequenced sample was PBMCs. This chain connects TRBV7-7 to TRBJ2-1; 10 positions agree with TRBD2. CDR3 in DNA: TGTGCCAGCAGCTTAAACGCGGATAGCGGGGGGGAGCAGTTCTTC. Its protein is CASSLNADSGGEQFF. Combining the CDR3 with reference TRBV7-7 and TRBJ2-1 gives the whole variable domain GAGVSQSPRYKVTKRGQDVTLRCDPISSHATLYWYQQALGQGPEFLTYFNYEAQPDKSGLPSDRFSAERPEGSISTLTIQRTEQRDSAMYRCASSLNADSGGEQFFGPGTRLTVL.